These T cell receptor beta chains were read from a single sample in a study of beta chain features in type 1 diabetes. Assay used: immunoSEQ multiplex PCR; TCRdb lists only in-frame clones, some missing. The sample lists 95,000 to 110,000 clones, approximately 30% occurring once. The sample consisted of central memory CD4+ T cells from blood. These receptors originate from a woman younger than 30 with type 1 diabetes. Each CDR3 is given with its conserved first and last residue. The D gene is left open where the match is weak. Clone size is given for some rows only: seen once, a few or many times, or a class if the clone is expanded.

j_call: TRBJ1-2
v_call: TRBV6-6
d_call: -
clone_size: -
cdr3_nt: TGTGCCACCGTGACAGGTGGATATGGCTACACCTTC
cdr3_aa: CATVTGGYGYTF

j_call: TRBJ1-4
v_call: TRBV30
d_call: TRBD1
clone_size: few
cdr3_nt: TGTGCCTGGAGTACCGGGACAGGGACCGAAAAACTGTTTTTT
cdr3_aa: CAWSTGTGTEKLFF

j_call: TRBJ2-1
v_call: TRBV5-1
d_call: -
clone_size: few
cdr3_nt: TGCGCCAGCAGCCTGCAGGGTCGGGCTTACAATGAGCAGTTCTTC
cdr3_aa: CASSLQGRAYNEQFF

j_call: TRBJ2-1
v_call: TRBV6-1
d_call: TRBD1
clone_size: -
cdr3_nt: TGTGCCAGCAGTGAACCCGGGAAGGGGGCCAATGAGCAGTTCTTC
cdr3_aa: CASSEPGKGANEQFF

j_call: TRBJ2-5
v_call: TRBV29-1
d_call: -
clone_size: -
cdr3_nt: TGCAGCGTTCATAGGCCACCGGGGCAGGGGGAGACCCAGTACTTC
cdr3_aa: CSVHRPPGQGETQYF

j_call: TRBJ1-5
v_call: TRBV7-2
d_call: -
clone_size: -
cdr3_nt: TGTGCCAGCAGCCCCCAGACTGGTAGCAATCAGCCCCAGCATTTT
cdr3_aa: CASSPQTGSNQPQHF

j_call: TRBJ2-5
v_call: TRBV2
d_call: TRBD2
clone_size: -
cdr3_nt: TGTGCCAGCAGTGAAGTCGGCGGGAGGCAGACCCAGTACTTC
cdr3_aa: CASSEVGGRQTQYF

j_call: TRBJ1-1
v_call: TRBV19
d_call: -
clone_size: few
cdr3_nt: TGTGCCAGTAGTATAGGGCAGGAAGGCACTGAAGCTTTCTTT
cdr3_aa: CASSIGQEGTEAFF

j_call: TRBJ2-3
v_call: TRBV6-5
d_call: -
clone_size: few
cdr3_nt: TGTGCCAGCAAATCAGAGTGGGGAGCGCAGTATTTT
cdr3_aa: CASKSEWGAQYF

j_call: TRBJ2-7
v_call: TRBV5-4
d_call: TRBD1
clone_size: -
cdr3_nt: TGTGCCAGCAGCGACAGGGGGCCAGGCGGGTACGGGGAGCAGTACTTC
cdr3_aa: CASSDRGPGGYGEQYF

j_call: TRBJ2-5
v_call: TRBV7-8
d_call: -
clone_size: few
cdr3_nt: TGTGCCAGCAGCTCCGGTCGGGAGAAGACCCAGTACTTC
cdr3_aa: CASSSGREKTQYF

j_call: TRBJ1-1
v_call: TRBV29-1
d_call: -
clone_size: few
cdr3_nt: TGCAGCGTTGAAGACAACCGGGATAGAGTTGAAGCTTTCTTT
cdr3_aa: CSVEDNRDRVEAFF

j_call: TRBJ1-1
v_call: TRBV5-1
d_call: -
clone_size: few
cdr3_nt: TGCGCCAGCAGCTACGACAAGAACACTGAAGCTTTCTTT
cdr3_aa: CASSYDKNTEAFF

j_call: TRBJ2-2
v_call: TRBV15
d_call: TRBD1
clone_size: -
cdr3_nt: TGTGCCACCAGCAGCGGGGACAGGAACACCGGGGAGCTGTTTTTT
cdr3_aa: CATSSGDRNTGELFF

j_call: TRBJ2-7
v_call: TRBV7-2
d_call: -
clone_size: -
cdr3_nt: TGTGCCAGCAGCTTAGGAAGCGTACCCTCCTACGAGCAGTACTTC
cdr3_aa: CASSLGSVPSYEQYF

j_call: TRBJ1-4
v_call: TRBV27
d_call: TRBD1
clone_size: -
cdr3_nt: TGTGCCAGCAGTGCGGACAGGAACCCCTTGGGAAAACTGTTTTTT
cdr3_aa: CASSADRNPLGKLFF

j_call: TRBJ1-5
v_call: TRBV28
d_call: TRBD1
clone_size: -
cdr3_nt: TGTGCCAGCACCCTGAACAGGGGATTTCCCCAGCATTTT
cdr3_aa: CASTLNRGFPQHF

j_call: TRBJ2-4
v_call: TRBV7-2
d_call: -
clone_size: -
cdr3_nt: TGTGCCAGCAGCTTAAACTACAACTTAGCCAAAAACATTCAGTACTTC
cdr3_aa: CASSLNYNLAKNIQYF

j_call: TRBJ1-1
v_call: TRBV28
d_call: -
clone_size: few
cdr3_nt: TGTGCCAGCAGCCGCGGGGGTTGGGTCACTGAAGCTTTCTTT
cdr3_aa: CASSRGGWVTEAFF

j_call: TRBJ2-4
v_call: TRBV2
d_call: TRBD2
clone_size: few
cdr3_nt: TGTGCCAGCTTCGAGCGGGAGGGACAGGACATTCAGTACTTC
cdr3_aa: CASFEREGQDIQYF

j_call: TRBJ1-2
v_call: TRBV4-2
d_call: -
clone_size: -
cdr3_nt: TGTGCCAGCTCCCAGAGGGACTATGGCTACACCTTC
cdr3_aa: CASSQRDYGYTF

j_call: TRBJ2-3
v_call: TRBV4-2
d_call: TRBD2
clone_size: few
cdr3_nt: TGTGCCAGCAGCCAGTCCCGCGGGAGTCAGGCGGATACGCAGTATTTT
cdr3_aa: CASSQSRGSQADTQYF

j_call: TRBJ2-1
v_call: TRBV30
d_call: -
clone_size: -
cdr3_nt: TGTGCCTGGAGTGTAGGGACATCCTTGTCCAATGAGCAGTTCTTC
cdr3_aa: CAWSVGTSLSNEQFF

j_call: TRBJ2-5
v_call: TRBV7-2
d_call: -
clone_size: -
cdr3_nt: TGTGCCAGCAGCCGCATGACAGGGAGGTGGCAGGAGACCCAGTACTTC
cdr3_aa: CASSRMTGRWQETQYF

j_call: TRBJ1-1
v_call: TRBV4-2
d_call: TRBD1
clone_size: -
cdr3_nt: TGTGCCAGCAGCCAAGACGGGACAGGAGCCATGAACACTGAAGCTTTCTTT
cdr3_aa: CASSQDGTGAMNTEAFF

j_call: TRBJ1-1
v_call: TRBV7-9
d_call: -
clone_size: -
cdr3_nt: TGTGCCAGCAGCCCCCACAGGGACACTGAAGCTTTCTTT
cdr3_aa: CASSPHRDTEAFF

j_call: TRBJ2-1
v_call: TRBV2
d_call: TRBD2
clone_size: -
cdr3_nt: TGTGCCAGCAGGGCCCTCGGGGGAGGGGAGCAGTTCTTC
cdr3_aa: CASRALGGGEQFF

j_call: TRBJ2-7
v_call: TRBV5-1
d_call: TRBD2
clone_size: -
cdr3_nt: TGCGCCAGCAGCCCGGGACTAGCGGGCTACGAGCAGTACTTC
cdr3_aa: CASSPGLAGYEQYF

j_call: TRBJ2-2
v_call: TRBV27
d_call: -
clone_size: few
cdr3_nt: TGTGCCAGCAGACCCGACAGTCGCCCCACCGGGGAGCTGTTTTTT
cdr3_aa: CASRPDSRPTGELFF

j_call: TRBJ2-7
v_call: TRBV25-1
d_call: TRBD2
clone_size: -
cdr3_nt: TGTGCCAGCTCTCTAGCGGGGTCCTACGAGCAGTACTTC
cdr3_aa: CASSLAGSYEQYF

j_call: TRBJ2-7
v_call: TRBV7-2
d_call: TRBD1
clone_size: -
cdr3_nt: TGTGCCAGCAGCGGTGACAGGGGAGAAACCTACGAGCAGTACTTC
cdr3_aa: CASSGDRGETYEQYF

j_call: TRBJ2-5
v_call: TRBV7-7
d_call: TRBD2
clone_size: few
cdr3_nt: TGTGCCAGCAGCGCCGGGACTAGCGGGAGCTTAGAGACCCAGTACTTC
cdr3_aa: CASSAGTSGSLETQYF

j_call: TRBJ2-1
v_call: TRBV19
d_call: TRBD2
clone_size: few
cdr3_nt: TGTGCCAGTAGTCCCCGAGCGGGAGGGTTGCAGTTCTTC
cdr3_aa: CASSPRAGGLQFF